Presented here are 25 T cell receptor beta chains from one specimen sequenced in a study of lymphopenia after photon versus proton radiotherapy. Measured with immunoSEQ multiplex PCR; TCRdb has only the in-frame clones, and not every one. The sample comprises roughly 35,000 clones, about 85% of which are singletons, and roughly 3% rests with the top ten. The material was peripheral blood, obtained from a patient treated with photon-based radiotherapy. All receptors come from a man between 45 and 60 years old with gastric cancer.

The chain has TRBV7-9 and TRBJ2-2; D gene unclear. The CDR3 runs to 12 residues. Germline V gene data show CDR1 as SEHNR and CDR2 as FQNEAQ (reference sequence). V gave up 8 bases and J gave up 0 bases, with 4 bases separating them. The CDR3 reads CASVTNTGELFF. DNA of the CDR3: TGTGCCAGCGTCACGAACACCGGGGAGCTGTTTTTT. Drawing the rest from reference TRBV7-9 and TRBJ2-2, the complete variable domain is DTGVSQNPRHKITKRGQNVTFRCDPISEHNRLYWYRQTLGQGPEFLTYFQNEAQLEKSRLLSDRFSAERPKGSFSTLEIQRTEQGDSAMYLCASVTNTGELFFGEGSRLTVL.

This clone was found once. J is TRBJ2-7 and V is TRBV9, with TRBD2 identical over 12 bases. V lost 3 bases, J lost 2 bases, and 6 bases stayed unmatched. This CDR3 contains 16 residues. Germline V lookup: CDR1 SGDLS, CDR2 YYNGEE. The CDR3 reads CASSAKRTSGAYEQYF. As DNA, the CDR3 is TGTGCCAGCAGCGCCAAGAGGACTAGCGGGGCCTACGAGCAGTACTTC. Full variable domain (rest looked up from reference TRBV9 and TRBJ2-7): DSGVTQTPKHLITATGQRVTLRCSPRSGDLSVYWYQQSLDQGLQFLIQYYNGEERAKGNILERFSAQQFPDLHSELNLSSLELGDSALYFCASSAKRTSGAYEQYFGPGTRLTVT.

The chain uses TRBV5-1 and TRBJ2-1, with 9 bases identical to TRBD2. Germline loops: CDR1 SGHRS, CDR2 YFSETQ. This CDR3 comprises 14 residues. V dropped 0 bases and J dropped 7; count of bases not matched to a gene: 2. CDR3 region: CASSLVAGANEQFF. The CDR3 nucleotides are TGCGCCAGCAGCTTGGTAGCGGGAGCGAATGAGCAGTTCTTC.

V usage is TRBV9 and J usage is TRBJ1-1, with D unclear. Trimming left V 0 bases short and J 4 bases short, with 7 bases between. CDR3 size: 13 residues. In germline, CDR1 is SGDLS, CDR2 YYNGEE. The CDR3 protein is CASSVASSTEAFF. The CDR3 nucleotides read TGTGCCAGCAGCGTAGCGTCAAGCACTGAAGCTTTCTTT.

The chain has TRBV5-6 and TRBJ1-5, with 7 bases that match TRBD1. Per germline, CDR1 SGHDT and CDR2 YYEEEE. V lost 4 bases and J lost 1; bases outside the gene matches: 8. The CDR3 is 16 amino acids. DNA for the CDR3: TGTGCCAGCAGCCCAGGGGGAGGTGCGAGCAATCAGCCCCAGCATTTT. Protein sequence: CASSPGGGASNQPQHF.

CDR3 loop: CASSPNLRETQYF. The CDR3 DNA sequence: TGTGCCAGCAGCCCTAACCTGCGGGAGACCCAGTACTTC. The rearrangement links TRBV2 to TRBJ2-5, with D unresolved. CDR3 length equals 13 residues. Germline CDR1 and CDR2: SNHLY and FYNNEI. Trimming took off 6 bases at V and 5 bases at J, with 13 bases between the two ends.

The CDR3 protein is CASRYTGGGGYTF. In DNA form, the CDR3 reads TGTGCCAGCAGGTACACAGGGGGAGGCGGCTACACCTTC. The chain combines TRBV7-2 with TRBJ1-2, with 8 bases identical to TRBD1. Germline trimming cut 6 bases from V and 8 bases from J; bases unmatched to any gene: 8. Germline loops: CDR1 SGHTA, CDR2 FQGNSA. The CDR3 contains 13 residues.

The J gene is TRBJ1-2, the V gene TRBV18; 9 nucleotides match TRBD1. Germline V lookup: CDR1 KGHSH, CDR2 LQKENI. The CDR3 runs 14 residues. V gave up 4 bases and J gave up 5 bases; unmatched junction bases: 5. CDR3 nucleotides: TGTGCCAGCTCACAGGGACAGGGTCAGTATGGCTACACCTTC. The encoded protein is CASSQGQGQYGYTF.

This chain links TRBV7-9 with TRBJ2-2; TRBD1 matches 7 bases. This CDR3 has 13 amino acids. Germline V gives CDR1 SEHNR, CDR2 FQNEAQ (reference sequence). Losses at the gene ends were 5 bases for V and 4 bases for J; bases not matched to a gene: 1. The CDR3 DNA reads TGTGCCAGCAGCAGACAGGGCACCGGGGAGCTGTTTTTT. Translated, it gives CASSRQGTGELFF.

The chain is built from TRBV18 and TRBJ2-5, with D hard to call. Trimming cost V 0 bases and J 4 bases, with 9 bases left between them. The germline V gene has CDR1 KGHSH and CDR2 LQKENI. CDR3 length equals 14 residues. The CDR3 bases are TGTGCCAGCTCACCACCGGCGTTGGGAGAGACCCAGTACTTC. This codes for CASSPPALGETQYF. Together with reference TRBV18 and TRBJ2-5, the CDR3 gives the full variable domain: NAGVMQNPRHLVRRRGQEARLRCSPMKGHSHVYWYRQLPEEGLKFMVYLQKENIIDESGMPKERFSAEFPKEGPSILRIQQVVRGDSAAYFCASSPPALGETQYFGPGTRLLVL.

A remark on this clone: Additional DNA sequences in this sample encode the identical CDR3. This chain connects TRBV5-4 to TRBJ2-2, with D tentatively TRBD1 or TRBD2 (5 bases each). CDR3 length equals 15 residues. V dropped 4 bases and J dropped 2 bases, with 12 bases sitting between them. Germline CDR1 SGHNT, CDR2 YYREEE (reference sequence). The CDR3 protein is CASSLRAGNTGELFF. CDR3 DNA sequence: TGTGCCAGCAGCCTCAGGGCGGGTAACACCGGGGAGCTGTTTTTT.

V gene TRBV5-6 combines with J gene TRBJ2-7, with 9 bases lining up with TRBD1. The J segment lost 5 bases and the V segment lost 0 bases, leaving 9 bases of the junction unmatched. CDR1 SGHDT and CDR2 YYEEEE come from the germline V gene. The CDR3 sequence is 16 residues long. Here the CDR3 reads CASSLERGQGAHEQYF. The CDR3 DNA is TGTGCCAGCAGCTTGGAAAGGGGACAGGGAGCCCACGAGCAGTACTTC. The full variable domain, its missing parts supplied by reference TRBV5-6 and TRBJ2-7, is DAGVTQSPTHLIKTRGQQVTLRCSPKSGHDTVSWYQQALGQGPQFIFQYYEEEERQRGNFPDRFSGHQFPNYSSELNVNALLLGDSALYLCASSLERGQGAHEQYFGPGTRLTVT.

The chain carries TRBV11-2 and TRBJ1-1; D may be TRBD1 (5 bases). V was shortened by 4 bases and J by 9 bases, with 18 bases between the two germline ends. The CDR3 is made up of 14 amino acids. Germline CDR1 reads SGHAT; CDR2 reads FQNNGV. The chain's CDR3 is CASSSIRGRAKAFF. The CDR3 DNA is TGTGCCAGCAGCTCCATTCGGGGCAGGGCCAAAGCTTTCTTT.

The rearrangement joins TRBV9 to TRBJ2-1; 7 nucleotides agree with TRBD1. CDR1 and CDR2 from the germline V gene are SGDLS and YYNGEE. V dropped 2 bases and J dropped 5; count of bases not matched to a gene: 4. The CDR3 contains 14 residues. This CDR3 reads CASSVSGQHNEQFF. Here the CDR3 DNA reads TGTGCCAGCAGCGTCTCGGGACAGCACAATGAGCAGTTCTTC.

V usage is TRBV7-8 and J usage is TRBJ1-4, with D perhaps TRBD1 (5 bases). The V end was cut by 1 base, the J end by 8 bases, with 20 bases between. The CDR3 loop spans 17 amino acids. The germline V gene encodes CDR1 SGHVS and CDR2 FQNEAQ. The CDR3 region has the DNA TGTGCCAGCAGCTTAGACAGGTTGGGAGGACGAGGCGAAAAACTGTTTTTT. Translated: CASSLDRLGGRGEKLFF.

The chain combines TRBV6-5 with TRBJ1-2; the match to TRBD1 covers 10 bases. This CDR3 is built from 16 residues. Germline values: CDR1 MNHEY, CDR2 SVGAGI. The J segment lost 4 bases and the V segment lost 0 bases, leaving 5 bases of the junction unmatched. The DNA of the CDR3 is TGTGCCAGCAGTTACTCCAGGACAGGGGGATCCTATGGCTACACCTTC. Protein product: CASSYSRTGGSYGYTF.

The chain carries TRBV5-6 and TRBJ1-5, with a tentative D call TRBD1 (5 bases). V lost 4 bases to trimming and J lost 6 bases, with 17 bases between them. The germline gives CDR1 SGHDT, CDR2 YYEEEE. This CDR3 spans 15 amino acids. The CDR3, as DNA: TGTGCCAGCAGCCGAAGACAGAGCGGGTTTCAGCCCCAGCATTTT. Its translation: CASSRRQSGFQPQHF. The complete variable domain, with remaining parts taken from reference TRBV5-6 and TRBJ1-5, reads DAGVTQSPTHLIKTRGQQVTLRCSPKSGHDTVSWYQQALGQGPQFIFQYYEEEERQRGNFPDRFSGHQFPNYSSELNVNALLLGDSALYLCASSRRQSGFQPQHFGDGTRLSIL.

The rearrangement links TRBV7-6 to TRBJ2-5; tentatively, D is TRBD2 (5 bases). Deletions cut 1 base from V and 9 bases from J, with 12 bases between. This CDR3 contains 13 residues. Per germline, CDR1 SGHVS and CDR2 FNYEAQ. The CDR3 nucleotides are TGTGCCAGCAGCTTAGGAGGGCTTGGGGCCCAGTACTTC. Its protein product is CASSLGGLGAQYF.

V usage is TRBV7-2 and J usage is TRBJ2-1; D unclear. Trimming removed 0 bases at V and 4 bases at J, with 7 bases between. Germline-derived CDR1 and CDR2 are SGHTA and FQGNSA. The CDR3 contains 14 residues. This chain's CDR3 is CASSLALRYNEQFF. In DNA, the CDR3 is TGTGCCAGCAGCTTAGCGCTGCGGTACAATGAGCAGTTCTTC.

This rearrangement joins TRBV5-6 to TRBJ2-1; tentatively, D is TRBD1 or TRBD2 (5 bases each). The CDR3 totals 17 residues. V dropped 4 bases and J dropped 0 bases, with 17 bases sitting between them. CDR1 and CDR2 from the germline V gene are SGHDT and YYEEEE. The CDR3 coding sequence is TGTGCCAGCAGCCCATACTTGGGGGAGAGCTCCTACAATGAGCAGTTCTTC. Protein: CASSPYLGESSYNEQFF.

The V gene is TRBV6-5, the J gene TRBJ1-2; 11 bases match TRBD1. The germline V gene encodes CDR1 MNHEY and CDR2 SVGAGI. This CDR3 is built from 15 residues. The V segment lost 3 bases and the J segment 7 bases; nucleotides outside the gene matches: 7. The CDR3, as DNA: TGTGCCAGCAGTTATCCTGGACAGGGGGCTGGTGGCTACACCTTC. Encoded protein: CASSYPGQGAGGYTF.

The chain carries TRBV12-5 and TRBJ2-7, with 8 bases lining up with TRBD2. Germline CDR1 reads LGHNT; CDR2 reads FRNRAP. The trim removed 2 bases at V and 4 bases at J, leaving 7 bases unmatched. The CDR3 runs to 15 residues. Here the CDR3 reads CASGLCTSGAYEQYF. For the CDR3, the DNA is TGTGCTAGTGGTTTGTGTACTAGCGGCGCATACGAGCAGTACTTC.

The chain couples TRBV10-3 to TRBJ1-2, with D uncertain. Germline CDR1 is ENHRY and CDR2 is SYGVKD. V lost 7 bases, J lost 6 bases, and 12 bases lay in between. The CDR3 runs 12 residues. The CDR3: CAIKDGGDGYTF. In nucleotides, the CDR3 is TGTGCCATCAAAGATGGAGGCGATGGCTACACCTTC.

The CDR3 here is CASSPVGTSGRSETQYF. The CDR3 DNA sequence: TGTGCCAGCTCACCAGTCGGGACTAGCGGGAGGTCGGAGACCCAGTACTTC. The chain carries TRBV18 and TRBJ2-5, with 15 positions matching TRBD2. This CDR3 is built from 17 residues. J was trimmed by 5 bases and V by 2 bases; bases with no gene match: 6. Germline lookup yields CDR1 KGHSH and CDR2 LQKENI.

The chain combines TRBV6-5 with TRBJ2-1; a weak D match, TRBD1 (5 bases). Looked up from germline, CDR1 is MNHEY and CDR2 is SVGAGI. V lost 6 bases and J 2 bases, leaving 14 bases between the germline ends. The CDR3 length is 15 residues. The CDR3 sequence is CASRVGGQTYNEQFF. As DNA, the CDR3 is TGTGCCAGCAGGGTGGGCGGACAAACCTACAATGAGCAGTTCTTC.